This TCR beta chain was obtained from a study of T cell responses to AZD1222 COVID-19 vaccine. The CDR3 totals 15 residues. V was pared by 2 bases and J by 1 base, with 11 bases between. Germline V gene lookup returns CDR1 LGHDT and CDR2 YNNKEL (reference sequence). Using immunoSEQ multiplex PCR, the repertoire was profiled, and TCRdb retains in-frame clones only, with some absent. The data contain some 150,000 clones, 80% to 85% of them singletons. The chain recombines TRBV3-1 (or the pseudogene TRBV3-2) with TRBJ1-1; a possible D gene is TRBD1 (5 bases). The source of this sequence is an adult in good health. Specimen: peripheral blood, collected on day 0 of MenACWY control vaccination. CDR3 residues: CASSQTTARNTEAFF. The CDR3 coding sequence is TGTGCCAGCAGCCAAACGACAGCCCGGAACACTGAAGCTTTCTTT.